This entry lists 9 T cell receptor beta chains sequenced from one sample in a study of T cells in localized non-small cell lung cancer. Generated by immunoSEQ multiplex PCR, the TCRdb table keeps only in-frame clones and is missing some. Among roughly 21,000 clones listed, over 75% were seen once. This specimen was peripheral blood, taken before any cancer treatment. Every receptor here comes from a woman aged 40-69 years with stage I lung adenocarcinoma.

In its sample, this clone was seen once. V is TRBV18 and J is TRBJ2-3, with D hard to call. This CDR3 comprises 12 residues. V lost 6 bases and J 2 bases, leaving 6 bases between the germline ends. Germline CDR1 and CDR2: KGHSH and LQKENI. CDR3 in amino acids: CASSPTTDTQYF. In nucleotides, the CDR3 is TGTGCCAGCTCCCCAACCACAGATACGCAGTATTTT.

V is TRBV6-1 and J is TRBJ2-6, with D hard to call. This CDR3 comprises 15 residues. The germline CDR1 and CDR2 sequences are MNHNS and SASEGT. V lost 3 bases, J lost 0 bases, and 6 bases lay in between. The CDR3: CASSDGFSGANVLTF. The CDR3 bases are TGTGCCAGCAGTGATGGCTTCTCTGGGGCCAACGTCCTGACTTTC.

Remarks on this clone: The same CDR3 also results from other DNA sequences found in this sample. The chain couples TRBV6-1 to TRBJ2-1; 8 bases match TRBD2. J was trimmed by 9 bases and V by 4 bases; bases with no gene match: 5. The CDR3 consists of 13 residues. The germline V gene encodes CDR1 MNHNS and CDR2 SASEGT. CDR3 coding DNA: TGTGCCAGCAGTGCTACGGGGGGGACTGAGCAGTTCTTC. It translates to CASSATGGTEQFF.

The J gene is TRBJ2-7, the V gene TRBV4-3; D perhaps matches TRBD2 (5 bases). Deletions cut 0 bases from V and 5 bases from J, with 17 bases between. The CDR3 has 16 amino acids. CDR1 is LGHNA, CDR2 YSLEER, per germline. The CDR3 sequence: CASSQERRDPRHEQYF. The CDR3 region has the DNA TGCGCCAGCAGCCAAGAACGCCGGGATCCGAGGCACGAGCAGTACTTC.

The chain has TRBV7-9 and TRBJ2-6; TRBD1 aligns across 7 bases. This CDR3 is 14 amino acids long. V shed 5 bases and J 11 bases; nucleotides not matched to a gene: 9. CDR1 is SEHNR and CDR2 is FQNEAQ in the germline V gene (reference sequence). The DNA for the CDR3 is TGTGCCAGCAGCCTCGGGACAGCCCTTGACGTCCTGACTTTC. Protein: CASSLGTALDVLTF.

The rearrangement links TRBV28 to TRBJ2-5, with no clear D. V dropped 1 base and J dropped 7 bases, with 4 bases sitting between them. Looked up from germline, CDR1 is MDHEN and CDR2 is SYDVKM. The CDR3 length is 11 residues. CDR3 loop: CASSLSGTQYF. The DNA of the CDR3 is TGTGCCAGCAGTTTATCGGGGACCCAGTACTTC.

This chain joins TRBV9 and TRBJ2-6, with D possibly matching TRBD1 (5 bases). Trimming took 1 base from V and 2 from J, leaving 16 bases between them. Per the germline V gene, CDR1 is SGDLS and CDR2 is YYNGEE. The CDR3 loop spans 18 amino acids. The CDR3 region is CASSVRAGIVAGANVLTF. The CDR3 DNA is TGTGCCAGCAGCGTACGAGCAGGGATCGTCGCTGGGGCCAACGTCCTGACTTTC.

The chain recombines TRBV28 with TRBJ2-7; 8 bases are shared with TRBD2. Per the germline V gene, CDR1 is MDHEN and CDR2 is SYDVKM. The CDR3 has 14 residues. V shed 3 bases and J 0 bases; nucleotides not matched to a gene: 1. The CDR3 sequence: CASSFSGISYEQYF. The CDR3 bases are TGTGCCAGCAGTTTTAGCGGGATCTCCTACGAGCAGTACTTC.

V and J are TRBV6-5 and TRBJ2-2; the D call may be TRBD1 or TRBD2 (5 bases each). Germline CDR1 and CDR2: MNHEY and SVGAGI. This CDR3 is 15 amino acids long. V dropped 2 bases and J dropped 4 bases, with 11 bases sitting between them. The DNA of the CDR3 is TGTGCCAGCAGTTACAGGGGAGACTTCACCGGGGAGCTGTTTTTT. This encodes CASSYRGDFTGELFF.